These T cell receptor beta chains were read from a single sample in a study of early T cells in non-severe SARS-CoV-2 infection. TCRdb ran MiXCR on the 5' RACE reads and lists one entry per CDR3 protein. The profile shows 100,000 or so distinct CDR3 sequences, 13% of them singletons. The sequenced sample was whole blood. These receptors came from an adult who was a healthcare worker with PCR-confirmed SARS-CoV-2 infection or an uninfected control (not recorded which). The CDR3 runs from the conserved cysteine through the conserved F or W. The order of the fields is D gene, V gene, J gene, clone size, CDR3 DNA, CDR3 protein. A D gene is named only where the DNA matches it firmly. A clone size is listed for some rows: how often the clone was seen (once, few, many), or a class if it is expanded.

d_gene: .; v_gene: TRBV7-9; j_gene: TRBJ2-3; abundance: many; CDR3nt: TGTGCCAGCAGCTTATATCCCAGACTCGTGGCTACGCAGTATTTT; CDR3aa: CASSLYPRLVATQYF
d_gene: .; v_gene: TRBV7-2; j_gene: TRBJ2-2; abundance: many; CDR3nt: TGTGCCAGCAGCTTGGGAAACACCGGGGAGCTGTTTTTT; CDR3aa: CASSLGNTGELFF
d_gene: .; v_gene: TRBV5-1; j_gene: TRBJ1-1; abundance: many; CDR3nt: TGCGCCAGCCACGGCCGTTTCGGTGAAGCTTTCTTT; CDR3aa: CASHGRFGEAFF
d_gene: TRBD2; v_gene: TRBV11-1; j_gene: TRBJ2-5; abundance: .; CDR3nt: TGTGCCAGCAGCGCTACCGGGACTAGCATAGAGACCCAGTACTTC; CDR3aa: CASSATGTSIETQYF
d_gene: TRBD1; v_gene: TRBV24-1; j_gene: TRBJ2-1; abundance: many; CDR3nt: TGTGCCACCGGAATAGGGGGCTCTGAGCAGTTCTTC; CDR3aa: CATGIGGSEQFF
d_gene: .; v_gene: TRBV20-1; j_gene: TRBJ2-1; abundance: .; CDR3nt: TGCAGTGCTAGGGGGACGGCTTCCTACAATGAGCAGTTCTTC; CDR3aa: CSARGTASYNEQFF
d_gene: .; v_gene: TRBV10-3; j_gene: TRBJ1-1; abundance: few; CDR3nt: TGTGCCATCAGTGGATCAGGGCAACCCGAAGCTTTCTTT; CDR3aa: CAISGSGQPEAFF
d_gene: TRBD1; v_gene: TRBV10-2; j_gene: TRBJ2-7; abundance: few; CDR3nt: TGCGCCAGCACCGGGGACAGGGGGCTATACGAGCAGTACTTC; CDR3aa: CASTGDRGLYEQYF
d_gene: .; v_gene: TRBV4-1; j_gene: TRBJ2-2; abundance: many; CDR3nt: TGCGCCAGCAGCCAAGCCCAGTACACCGGGGAGCTGTTTTTT; CDR3aa: CASSQAQYTGELFF
d_gene: .; v_gene: TRBV20-1; j_gene: TRBJ1-1; abundance: .; CDR3nt: TGCAGTGCTAGTTGGGGGTACGCGGCTTTCTTT; CDR3aa: CSASWGYAAFF
d_gene: .; v_gene: TRBV15; j_gene: TRBJ2-1; abundance: .; CDR3nt: TGTGCCACCAGCAGGGGGTATGAGCAGTTCTTC; CDR3aa: CATSRGYEQFF
d_gene: TRBD2; v_gene: TRBV29-1; j_gene: TRBJ2-7; abundance: .; CDR3nt: TGCAGCGTTGAGGCTAGCGGGGCCTACGAGCAGTACTTC; CDR3aa: CSVEASGAYEQYF
d_gene: .; v_gene: TRBV4-1; j_gene: TRBJ1-2; abundance: .; CDR3nt: TGCGCCAGCAGCCAAGATCAGGGGAACGGCTATGGCTACACCTTC; CDR3aa: CASSQDQGNGYGYTF
d_gene: .; v_gene: TRBV6-2/TRBV6-3; j_gene: TRBJ2-1; abundance: .; CDR3nt: TGTGCCAGCAGTTACTCCCCACTCGCTCCCAACCGTGAGCAGTTCTTC; CDR3aa: CASSYSPLAPNREQFF
d_gene: .; v_gene: TRBV20-1; j_gene: TRBJ2-7; abundance: many; CDR3nt: TGCAGTGCTAATTTCGGCTCCTGGGAGGCCGAGCAGTACTTC; CDR3aa: CSANFGSWEAEQYF
d_gene: .; v_gene: TRBV27; j_gene: TRBJ1-2; abundance: .; CDR3nt: TGTGCCAGCACCGATGGGGGGCACCTAGGCGGCTACACCTTC; CDR3aa: CASTDGGHLGGYTF
d_gene: .; v_gene: TRBV7-2; j_gene: TRBJ2-6; abundance: .; CDR3nt: TGTGCCAGCAGCTTCGGACTTATCGGGAAAACTGGGGCCAACGTCCTGACTTTC; CDR3aa: CASSFGLIGKTGANVLTF
d_gene: .; v_gene: TRBV28; j_gene: TRBJ2-2; abundance: .; CDR3nt: TGTGCCAGCAGTTTACCCGGGACGGATACCGGGGAGCCGTTTTTT; CDR3aa: CASSLPGTDTGEPFF
d_gene: .; v_gene: TRBV6-2/TRBV6-3; j_gene: TRBJ2-7; abundance: many; CDR3nt: TGTGCCAGCAGGACGTTTTCCCCCTACGAGCAGTACTTC; CDR3aa: CASRTFSPYEQYF
d_gene: TRBD2; v_gene: TRBV7-2; j_gene: TRBJ2-3; abundance: many; CDR3nt: TGTGCCAGCAGCTTAGGACTAGCGCCGGATACGCAGTATTTT; CDR3aa: CASSLGLAPDTQYF
d_gene: TRBD2; v_gene: TRBV6-6; j_gene: TRBJ2-3; abundance: .; CDR3nt: TGTGCCAGCAGTAAACTAGCGGGAGGCGCAGATACGCAGTATTTT; CDR3aa: CASSKLAGGADTQYF
d_gene: TRBD2; v_gene: TRBV10-2; j_gene: TRBJ2-7; abundance: many; CDR3nt: TGCGCCAGCAGTGTACGGGAGGGCTTCGTAGGTGGGGAGCAGTACTTC; CDR3aa: CASSVREGFVGGEQYF
d_gene: TRBD2; v_gene: TRBV3-1; j_gene: TRBJ2-1; abundance: few; CDR3nt: TGTGCCAGCAGCTCCCAAGCGGGGACTGGCGATGAGCAGTTCTTC; CDR3aa: CASSSQAGTGDEQFF
d_gene: TRBD1; v_gene: TRBV6-5; j_gene: TRBJ1-1; abundance: .; CDR3nt: TGTGCCAGCAGTTTCTCAGGGGGCAACACTGAAGCTTTCTTT; CDR3aa: CASSFSGGNTEAFF
d_gene: TRBD2; v_gene: TRBV20-1; j_gene: TRBJ2-7; abundance: many; CDR3nt: TGCAGTGCTAGACTAGCGGGAGAGTCCGAGCAGTACTTC; CDR3aa: CSARLAGESEQYF
d_gene: .; v_gene: TRBV12-3/TRBV12-4; j_gene: TRBJ2-2; abundance: few; CDR3nt: TGTGCCAGCAGTTTAACCCCAGGGGAGCTGTTTTTT; CDR3aa: CASSLTPGELFF
d_gene: .; v_gene: TRBV5-4; j_gene: TRBJ2-7; abundance: many; CDR3nt: TGTGCCAGCAGCTTGGGGGGCGGGCGGATTACCTACGAGCAGTACTTC; CDR3aa: CASSLGGGRITYEQYF
d_gene: .; v_gene: TRBV6-5; j_gene: TRBJ1-3; abundance: .; CDR3nt: TGTGCCAGCAGGACACAAGGGCACACCATATATTTT; CDR3aa: CASRTQGHTIYF
d_gene: .; v_gene: TRBV5-1; j_gene: TRBJ2-5; abundance: few; CDR3nt: TGCGCCAGCAGCTCAGAGCGGGTTTACCAAGAGACCCAGTACTTC; CDR3aa: CASSSERVYQETQYF
d_gene: TRBD2; v_gene: TRBV7-8; j_gene: TRBJ2-1; abundance: many; CDR3nt: TGTGCCAGCAGCTTATTGGTAGCGGGAGCTAATGAGCAGTTCTTC; CDR3aa: CASSLLVAGANEQFF
d_gene: .; v_gene: TRBV7-9; j_gene: TRBJ2-3; abundance: .; CDR3nt: TGTGCCAGCAGCTTAGTCTCCCGAGGAGATACGCAGTATTTT; CDR3aa: CASSLVSRGDTQYF
d_gene: .; v_gene: TRBV6-1; j_gene: TRBJ2-7; abundance: few; CDR3nt: .; CDR3aa: CASSTSGPYEQYF
d_gene: TRBD2; v_gene: TRBV7-2; j_gene: TRBJ2-7; abundance: .; CDR3nt: TGTGCCAGCGGAACCCCCCCCCCAGCGGGGTCCTACGAGCAGTACTTC; CDR3aa: CASGTPPPAGSYEQYF
d_gene: .; v_gene: TRBV28; j_gene: TRBJ1-5; abundance: .; CDR3nt: TGTGCCAGCACTTCAGAATCCGGTCAGCCCCAGCATTTT; CDR3aa: CASTSESGQPQHF
d_gene: TRBD1; v_gene: TRBV29-1; j_gene: TRBJ1-2; abundance: .; CDR3nt: TGCAGCGTGGGACAGGGAGCTAACTATGGCTACACCTTC; CDR3aa: CSVGQGANYGYTF
d_gene: .; v_gene: TRBV6-5; j_gene: TRBJ1-1; abundance: many; CDR3nt: TGTGCCAGCAGGCCCGAGGTGGGTGAAGCTTTCTTT; CDR3aa: CASRPEVGEAFF
d_gene: TRBD2; v_gene: TRBV6-6; j_gene: TRBJ2-5; abundance: few; CDR3nt: TGTGCCAGCAGTTACTCATCCCTAGCGGGAAGAGAGACCCAGTACTTC; CDR3aa: CASSYSSLAGRETQYF
d_gene: TRBD1; v_gene: TRBV5-6; j_gene: TRBJ1-4; abundance: .; CDR3nt: TGTGCCAGCAGCCTCCCTGGACAGGGCGTCGGTGAAAAACTGTTTTTT; CDR3aa: CASSLPGQGVGEKLFF
d_gene: .; v_gene: TRBV11-2; j_gene: TRBJ1-4; abundance: .; CDR3nt: TGTGCCAGCAGCCCCGGCCTAAATGAAAAACTGTTTTTT; CDR3aa: CASSPGLNEKLFF
d_gene: .; v_gene: TRBV25-1; j_gene: TRBJ2-1; abundance: few; CDR3nt: TGTGCCAGCAGGGAGGCCTACAATGAGCAGTTCTTC; CDR3aa: CASREAYNEQFF
d_gene: TRBD2; v_gene: TRBV12-3/TRBV12-4; j_gene: TRBJ2-3; abundance: .; CDR3nt: TGTGCCAGAAAAATTGCGGGAGGGCAAGATACGCAGTATTTT; CDR3aa: CARKIAGGQDTQYF
d_gene: TRBD2; v_gene: TRBV7-9; j_gene: TRBJ2-6; abundance: .; CDR3nt: TGTGCCAGCAGCCCGACTTGGCGGGAGGGCAAATTTGGGGCCAACGTCCTGACTTTC; CDR3aa: CASSPTWREGKFGANVLTF
d_gene: TRBD1; v_gene: TRBV29-1; j_gene: TRBJ1-1; abundance: few; CDR3nt: TGCAGCGGGACAGGGGGAGCGAACACTGAAGCTTTCTTT; CDR3aa: CSGTGGANTEAFF
d_gene: TRBD2; v_gene: TRBV20-1; j_gene: TRBJ2-3; abundance: few; CDR3nt: TGCAGTGCCGTGCTGACTAGCGGCACAGATACGCAGTATTTT; CDR3aa: CSAVLTSGTDTQYF
d_gene: .; v_gene: TRBV5-1; j_gene: TRBJ2-7; abundance: .; CDR3nt: TGCGCCAGCCTTGCCCTTGGGAGCCCTTACGAGCAGTACTTC; CDR3aa: CASLALGSPYEQYF
d_gene: .; v_gene: TRBV29-1; j_gene: TRBJ2-2; abundance: many; CDR3nt: TGCAGCGTTGGGCTGCTGAACACCGGGGAGCTGTTTTTT; CDR3aa: CSVGLLNTGELFF
d_gene: TRBD1; v_gene: TRBV6-6; j_gene: TRBJ2-7; abundance: once; CDR3nt: TGTGCCAGCAGGGGGGGACAGGGACCTCCGTCCTACGAGCAGTACTTC; CDR3aa: CASRGGQGPPSYEQYF
d_gene: .; v_gene: TRBV2; j_gene: TRBJ2-7; abundance: few; CDR3nt: TGTGCCAGCAGAGGAAGCTTGGACTACTCCTACGAGCAGTACTTC; CDR3aa: CASRGSLDYSYEQYF
d_gene: TRBD1; v_gene: TRBV12-3/TRBV12-4; j_gene: TRBJ2-3; abundance: .; CDR3nt: TGTGCCAGCAGCTGGTGGCAGGGGGAAGATACGCAGTATTTT; CDR3aa: CASSWWQGEDTQYF